The clone carrying this T cell receptor beta chain was detected ten times or more. What it binds is not known. These data come from a study of neurological immune-mediated disorders. The study's findings and limits: The greatest degree of TCR clonal expansion was observed in HTLV-1-associated myelopathy, with the lowest in multiple sclerosis, below that of healthy controls.

This sample's time point: longitudinal time-point 2. The unsorted libraries were generated from a total of 2 million PBMCs, which had been stored in RNAlater at -80 C. The ends lost 6 bases at V and 12 bases at J; junction bases unmatched: 19. Germline CDR1 reads SNHLY; CDR2 reads FYNNEI. This CDR3 contains 16 residues. 5'RACE generated cDNA with 10-nucleotide random UMIs. MiXCR was run by TCRdb on the 5' RACE reads, yielding one entry per CDR3 protein. The profile shows roughly 60,000 distinct CDR3 sequences, around 9.7% of them singletons. The rearrangement uses TRBV2 and TRBJ2-1; 8 bases line up with TRBD1. The TCR sequence derives from a man aged 30 to 45 in good health. The specimen was PBMCs. CDR3: CASRRSTPGTGGAQFF. The CDR3 DNA reads as TGTGCCAGCAGGAGATCTACTCCCGGGACAGGAGGGGCGCAGTTCTTC.